One sample yielded the 13 T cell receptor beta chains listed below, sequenced in a study of blood T cell repertoires in COVID-19. Produced via immunoSEQ multiplex PCR; TCRdb's table is partial and in-frame only. This repertoire shows over 70,000 clones, approximately 80% found once; its top ten account for around 7%. Sequenced sample: peripheral blood. The origin of the receptors is an older man with acute or convalescent COVID-19.

The chain uses TRBV19 and TRBJ2-2, with TRBD2 matching over 9 bases. This CDR3 region has 13 residues. V was clipped by 7 bases and J by 4 bases; unmatched bases: 1. Germline V gives CDR1 LNHDA, CDR2 SQIVND (reference sequence). CDR3 sequence: CASMRGGTGELFF. For the CDR3, the DNA is TGTGCCAGTATGCGGGGGGGCACCGGGGAGCTGTTTTTT.

The J gene is TRBJ2-1, the V gene TRBV19; TRBD2 matches 9 bases. The ends lost 6 bases at V and 10 bases at J; junction bases unmatched: 4. CDR3 size: 12 residues. CDR1 is LNHDA, CDR2 SQIVND, per germline (reference sequence). The CDR3 region is CASRDSGREQFF. The CDR3 nucleotides are TGTGCCAGTAGAGATAGCGGGAGAGAGCAGTTCTTC.

The chain combines TRBV10-1 with TRBJ2-7; D unclear. The CDR3 is made up of 13 amino acids. Per the germline V gene, CDR1 is WNHNN and CDR2 is SYGVQD (reference sequence). Trimming cost V 2 bases and J 5 bases, with 10 bases left between them. In DNA form, the CDR3 reads TGCGCCAGCAGTGAGCCCGGGTTCCACGAGCAGTACTTC. This translates into CASSEPGFHEQYF.

Comment on this clone: It may be a read error: a sequence one base away is much more abundant. Other DNA sequences from this sample encode an identical CDR3 as well. The chain employs TRBV1 and TRBJ2-1; the D segment call TRBD2 is taken from the table without a DNA check. TRBV1 is designated a pseudogene. The CDR3 runs 16 residues. The CDR3 loop reads CTSSQSPGSMRREQFF. DNA of the CDR3: TGCACCAGCAGCCAATCGCCGGGCTCTATGAGGAGGGAGCAGTTCTTC.

The CDR3 spells CASSRLAGNNEQFF. The CDR3 DNA is TGTGCCAGCAGCCGACTAGCGGGAAACAATGAGCAGTTCTTC. The genes are TRBV5-5 and TRBJ2-1; 11 positions agree with TRBD2. This CDR3 region has 14 residues. V lost 4 bases and J lost 5; bases outside the gene matches: 2. Per the germline V gene, CDR1 is SGHKS and CDR2 is YYEKEE (reference sequence).

CDR3 region: CATSGQGYQPQHF. CDR3 nucleotide sequence: TGTGCCACCAGTGGACAGGGTTATCAGCCCCAGCATTTT. J is TRBJ1-5 and V is TRBV24-1, with 7 bases that match TRBD1. The J segment lost 5 bases and the V segment lost 5 bases, leaving 2 bases of the junction unmatched. CDR1 and CDR2 (germline): KGHDR, SFDVKD. The CDR3 totals 13 residues.

The sample holds a few counts of this clone. The chain uses TRBV2 and TRBJ2-5; 15 nucleotides line up with TRBD2. The trim removed 9 bases at V and 5 bases at J, leaving 7 bases unmatched. Germline CDR1 is SNHLY and CDR2 is FYNNEI. This CDR3 is built from 15 residues. The CDR3 DNA sequence: TGTGCCAGTCTAACCGGGACTAGCGGGGGGGAGACCCAGTACTTC. This gives the protein CASLTGTSGGETQYF.

The chain joins TRBV5-6 to TRBJ2-1; TRBD2 agrees at 7 bases. The germline CDR1 and CDR2 sequences are SGHDT and YYEEEE. Trimming at V came to 0 bases and at J to 2 bases, leaving 2 bases not matched to a gene. The CDR3 length is 15 residues. The CDR3 region is CASSLVRETYNEQFF. The CDR3 bases are TGTGCCAGCAGCTTGGTGCGGGAGACCTACAATGAGCAGTTCTTC.

The chain joins TRBV28 to TRBJ1-5; 9 nucleotides align to TRBD1. Germline values: CDR1 MDHEN, CDR2 SYDVKM. The CDR3 loop spans 15 amino acids. J lost 2 bases, V lost 6 bases, and 5 bases had no gene match. In DNA form, the CDR3 reads TGTGCCAGCAGGCCAAGGACAGGGGGCAATCAGCCCCAGCATTTT. It yields the protein CASRPRTGGNQPQHF.

The chain links TRBV6-5 to TRBJ1-1, with D maybe TRBD1 (5 bases). Germline V gene lookup returns CDR1 MNHEY and CDR2 SVGAGI. The CDR3 runs 11 residues. Deletions cut 7 bases from V and 7 bases from J, with 10 bases between. The CDR3 nucleotides are TGTGCCAGCAATCGGGGGGATGAAGCTTTCTTT. This translates into CASNRGDEAFF.

The chain combines TRBV30 with TRBJ1-4, with a tentative D call TRBD1 (5 bases). This CDR3 is built from 14 residues. V was cut by 2 bases and J by 3 bases, with 10 bases left in between. Germline CDR1 GTSNPN, CDR2 SVGIG (reference sequence). CDR3 sequence reads: CAWSPGGPNEKLFF. CDR3 DNA: TGTGCCTGGAGTCCGGGGGGACCTAATGAAAAACTGTTTTTT.

The J gene is TRBJ2-3, the V gene TRBV27; 9 bases align to TRBD1. Germline CDR1 reads MNHEY; CDR2 reads SMNVEV (reference sequence). V gave up 6 bases and J gave up 4 bases; unmatched junction bases: 14. This CDR3 is built from 17 residues. The CDR3 loop reads CASSPIGTGQGADTQYF. The CDR3, as DNA: TGTGCCAGCAGCCCTATCGGGACAGGGCAAGGGGCAGATACGCAGTATTTT.

The V and J genes are TRBV6-1 and TRBJ2-1; TRBD2 matches at 7 bases. The V segment lost 2 bases and the J segment 4 bases; nucleotides outside the gene matches: 8. Germline V CDR1 and CDR2: MNHNS, SASEGT. The CDR3 covers 16 residues. The CDR3 DNA is TGTGCCAGCAGTGAACTTGCGGGAGATTCTTACAATGAGCAGTTCTTC. Its protein is CASSELAGDSYNEQFF.